Each of the 3 T cell receptor beta chains below was sequenced from the same sample in a study of vaccination effects on CD4 cells after COVID-19. Data came from immunoSEQ multiplex PCR; TCRdb stores just in-frame clones and leaves some out. The profile shows approximately 74,000 clones, about 73% of them singletons. Their cognate antigens are unknown. The culture ran for under eleven days, and then CD4+ T cells were isolated. Participants completed two doses of the BNT162b2 or mRNA-1273 vaccine. The sample here was CD4+ T cells from PBMCs cultured without peptide, taken after COVID-19 vaccination. The receptors shown here come from a human donor who received a COVID-19 vaccine.

The chain joins TRBV19 to TRBJ1-2, with 8 bases that match TRBD1. The CDR3 extends over 14 amino acids. Germline-derived CDR1 and CDR2 are LNHDA and SQIVND (reference sequence). Germline trimming cut 5 bases from V and 12 bases from J; bases unmatched to any gene: 14. The CDR3 protein is CASSSWDRSASDTF. In DNA, the CDR3 is TGTGCCAGTAGTTCCTGGGACAGGTCGGCCTCTGACACCTTC.

This chain connects TRBV14 to TRBJ1-6, with unresolved D. Germline V gene sequence: CDR1 SGHDN, CDR2 FVKESK. The CDR3 runs 13 residues. Trimming left V 1 base short and J 8 bases short, with 6 bases between. CDR3 nucleotide sequence: TGTGCCAGCAGCCAAGTTTCATATTCACCCCTCCACTTT. Translating it yields CASSQVSYSPLHF.

This chain joins TRBV2 and TRBJ1-1; D ambiguous. Germline values: CDR1 SNHLY, CDR2 FYNNEI. The germline V and J ends were trimmed by 5 bases and 5 bases, with 12 bases remaining between them. CDR3 length equals 13 residues. CDR3 amino acids: CASSPLSGTEAFF. The CDR3 DNA reads as TGTGCCAGCAGTCCTCTCAGCGGGACTGAAGCTTTCTTT.